This T cell receptor (beta chain) was identified in a study of blood T cell repertoires in COVID-19. The wider study: COVID-19 samples from acute and convalescent phases originated in the United States, Italy and Spain. PBMCs, B-cell-depleted T cells, or T cells provided the cDNA or gDNA that made up the material.

This clone occurred a few times. There are 15 residues in the CDR3. In germline, CDR1 is SGHNT, CDR2 YYREEE (reference sequence). Germline trimming cut 3 bases from V and 3 bases from J; bases unmatched to any gene: 1. Original methodology: Reference gene primer amplification gave estimated nucleated cell counts. Assay used: immunoSEQ multiplex PCR; TCRdb lists only in-frame clones, some missing. The V and J calls and clone size come from that table; D and trimming were worked out from the DNA. Of roughly 42,000 clones listed, approximately 79% were seen once; the top ten hold approximately 30%. The sequence was collected from an elderly woman with acute or convalescent COVID-19. Material: peripheral blood. This chain joins TRBV5-4 and TRBJ2-5, with 14 bases matching TRBD2. CDR3 bases: TGTGCCAGCAGCTGGGGACTAGCGGGAGAAGAGACCCAGTACTTC. It translates to CASSWGLAGEETQYF.